The 5 T cell receptor beta chains presented below share a single source sample, sequenced in a study of blood T cells in healthy people across ages. With a J-beta primer mix and a sample-barcoded 5' primer, a second PCR ran about 7 to 12 cycles. TCRdb re-derived calls from the 5' RACE reads in MiXCR, one entry per CDR3 protein. The data contain hundreds of thousands of distinct CDR3 sequences, around two fifths of them singletons. The sequenced sample consisted of blood. These receptors were obtained from a man aged 55 to 70 in good health.

This clonotype has only a few counts. V usage is TRBV20-1 and J usage is TRBJ1-1, with no clear D. The CDR3 consists of 15 residues. CDR1 and CDR2 from the germline V gene are DFQATT and SNEGSKA (reference sequence). V shed 3 bases and J shed 0 bases, with 14 bases lying between them. CDR3 DNA: TGCAGTGCTAGTGTGGCAAATTCTTTGAACACTGAAGCTTTCTTT. Translated: CSASVANSLNTEAFF.

This clonotype was detected only a few times. The chain uses TRBV28 and TRBJ2-3; weak D call: TRBD2 (7 bases). This CDR3 is 13 amino acids long. Germline CDR1 is MDHEN and CDR2 is SYDVKM. The V end was cut by 6 bases, the J end by 5 bases, with 12 bases between. The CDR3: CASSSGGGDTQYF. The CDR3 DNA reads as TGTGCCAGCAGCTCGGGGGGCGGAGATACGCAGTATTTT. Full variable domain (outside the CDR3, taken from reference TRBV28 and TRBJ2-3): DVKVTQSSRYLVKRTGEKVFLECVQDMDHENMFWYRQDPGLGLRLIYFSYDVKMKEKGDIPEGYSVSREKKERFSLILESASTNQTSMYLCASSSGGGDTQYFGPGTRLTVL.

The chain employs TRBV30 and TRBJ2-4; D may be TRBD1 or TRBD2 (6 bases each). CDR3 length: 15 residues. CDR1 and CDR2 from the germline V gene are GTSNPN and SVGIG (reference sequence). The V end lost 0 bases, the J end lost 0 bases, and 9 bases lay between the germline ends. CDR3 protein: CAWSVQGLAKNIQYF. CDR3 nucleotides: TGTGCCTGGAGTGTACAGGGACTAGCCAAAAACATTCAGTACTTC.

This clonotype was observed a handful of times. The genes are TRBV27 and TRBJ1-6, with a tentative D call TRBD1 (6 bases). This CDR3 has 15 amino acids. Per germline, CDR1 MNHEY and CDR2 SMNVEV (reference sequence). V gave up 6 bases and J gave up 9 bases, with 18 bases separating them. The CDR3 region is CASRTDSPWGSPLHF. In nucleotides, the CDR3 is TGTGCCAGCAGGACGGACAGTCCCTGGGGTTCACCCCTCCACTTT.

The genes are TRBV4-1 and TRBJ2-7; D ambiguous. Germline CDR1 reads MGHRA; CDR2 reads YSYEKL. The germline V and J ends were trimmed by 1 base and 3 bases, with 13 bases remaining between them. The CDR3 is made up of 15 amino acids. The CDR3 spells CASSQVVDTDYEQYF. The DNA for the CDR3 is TGCGCCAGCAGCCAAGTAGTAGACACCGACTACGAGCAGTACTTC.